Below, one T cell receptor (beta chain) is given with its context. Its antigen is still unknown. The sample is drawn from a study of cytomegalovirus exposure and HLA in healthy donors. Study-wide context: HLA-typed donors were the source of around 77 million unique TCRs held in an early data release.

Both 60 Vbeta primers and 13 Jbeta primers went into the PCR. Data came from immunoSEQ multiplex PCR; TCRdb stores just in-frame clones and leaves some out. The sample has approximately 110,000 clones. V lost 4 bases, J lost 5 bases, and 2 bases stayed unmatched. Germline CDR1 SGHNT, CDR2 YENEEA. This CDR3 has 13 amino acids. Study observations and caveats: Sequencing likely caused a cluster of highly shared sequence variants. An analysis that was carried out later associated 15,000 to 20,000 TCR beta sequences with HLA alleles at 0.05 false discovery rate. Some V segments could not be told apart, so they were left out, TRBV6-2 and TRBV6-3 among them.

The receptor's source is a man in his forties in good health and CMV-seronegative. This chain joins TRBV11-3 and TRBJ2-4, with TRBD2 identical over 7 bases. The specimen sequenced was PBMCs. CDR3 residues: CASSWSGENIQYF. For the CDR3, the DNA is TGTGCCAGCAGCTGGAGCGGGGAAAACATTCAGTACTTC.